The 28 T cell receptor beta chains below all came from one sample that was sequenced in a study of blood T cell repertoires in COVID-19. Repertoires were generated with immunoSEQ multiplex PCR, while TCRdb's copy carries only in-frame clones and drops some. This repertoire shows roughly 68,000 clones, roughly 82% found once; its top ten account for about 16%. The sample comprised peripheral blood. The source of these receptors is a man older than 75 with active COVID-19.

This rearrangement joins TRBV28 to TRBJ1-2; D gene unclear. CDR3 length equals 13 residues. Germline V gene sequence: CDR1 MDHEN, CDR2 SYDVKM. Trimming removed 6 bases at V and 1 base at J, with 9 bases between. CDR3 DNA: TGTGCCAGCAGCGGGGATAATAACTATGGCTACACCTTC. Protein sequence: CASSGDNNYGYTF.

The gene calls are TRBV27 and TRBJ2-7; D gene ambiguous. Trimming cost V 6 bases and J 2 bases, with 23 bases left between them. The CDR3 consists of 17 residues. Germline values: CDR1 MNHEY, CDR2 SMNVEV (reference sequence). The CDR3 nucleotides read TGTGCCAGCAGCACGCGAACCTTGACGAGCGCACCCTACGAGCAGTACTTC. Translating gives CASSTRTLTSAPYEQYF.

This chain connects TRBV6-5 to TRBJ2-7; a weak D match, TRBD2 (6 bases). The CDR3 totals 13 residues. The V and J ends lost 6 bases and 2 bases respectively, with 11 bases between them. CDR1 is MNHEY and CDR2 is SVGAGI in the germline V gene. CDR3 loop: CASSPGLTYEQYF. The CDR3 bases are TGTGCCAGCAGCCCGGGACTTACCTACGAGCAGTACTTC.

The chain links TRBV9 to TRBJ1-1; the match to TRBD1 covers 7 bases. CDR1 is SGDLS and CDR2 is YYNGEE in the germline V gene. CDR3 length equals 14 residues. V lost 3 bases and J lost 4; bases outside the gene matches: 6. The CDR3, as DNA: TGTGCCAGCAGCGCAGGGGGGTTGAGCACTGAAGCTTTCTTT. Translation: CASSAGGLSTEAFF.

CDR3 region: CASSDIKREEVTDTQYF. CDR3 DNA sequence: TGTGCCAGCAGTGATATTAAGCGGGAGGAGGTCACAGATACGCAGTATTTT. J is TRBJ2-3 and V is TRBV28; TRBD2 matches at 9 bases. Germline V gene data show CDR1 as MDHEN and CDR2 as SYDVKM. The CDR3 has 17 residues. V was pared by 5 bases and J by 2 bases, with 11 bases of the junction left unmatched.

The V and J genes are TRBV19 and TRBJ2-1; 9 nucleotides line up with TRBD1. This CDR3 is built from 15 residues. After removal of 5 bases from V and 9 bases from J, the junction contained 11 bases not matched to a gene. Germline V gene sequence: CDR1 LNHDA, CDR2 SQIVND (reference sequence). The CDR3 DNA follows: TGTGCCAGTAGTGGACAGGGGAGGTGGGGTAGTGAGCAGTTCTTC. It translates to CASSGQGRWGSEQFF. The variable domain in full, with the rest retrieved from reference TRBV19 and TRBJ2-1, is DGGITQSPKYLFRKEGQNVTLSCEQNLNHDAMYWYRQDPGQGLRLIYYSQIVNDFQKGDIAEGYSVSREKKESFPLTVTSAQKNPTAFYLCASSGQGRWGSEQFFGPGTRLTVL.

The chain joins TRBV7-2 to TRBJ2-7, with 9 bases fitting TRBD2. The CDR3 has 14 residues. With V trimmed by 6 bases and J by 2 bases, 5 bases remained unmatched. Germline V gives CDR1 SGHTA, CDR2 FQGNSA. The CDR3, as DNA: TGTGCCAGCAGACAGCGGGAGGTCACCTACGAGCAGTACTTC. It codes for CASRQREVTYEQYF.

J is TRBJ2-7 and V is TRBV18; D gene unclear. V lost 6 bases to trimming and J lost 4 bases, with 10 bases between them. Germline values: CDR1 KGHSH, CDR2 LQKENI. The CDR3 covers 12 residues. In DNA form, the CDR3 reads TGTGCCAGCTCCCCCCATAGTTACGAGCAGTACTTC. Protein sequence: CASSPHSYEQYF.

The V and J genes are TRBV5-4 and TRBJ2-7; TRBD2 agrees at 7 bases. CDR3 length: 14 residues. V lost 0 bases and J lost 0; bases outside the gene matches: 0. The germline gives CDR1 SGHNT, CDR2 YYREEE (reference sequence). This CDR3 is CASSLASGSYEQYF. The CDR3 bases are TGTGCCAGCAGCTTGGCTAGCGGCTCCTACGAGCAGTACTTC.

This rearrangement joins TRBV5-8 to TRBJ1-2; D is undetermined. The CDR3 runs 14 residues. CDR1 is SGHTS and CDR2 is YDEGEE in the germline V gene. Trimming shortened V by 0 bases and J by 2 bases, and 8 bases separated the two germline ends. The CDR3 DNA is TGTGCCAGCAGCTTGGAGGAGATGAACTATGGCTACACCTTC. It translates to CASSLEEMNYGYTF.

V and J are TRBV2 and TRBJ1-1; D is possibly TRBD1 (6 bases). Germline CDR1 and CDR2: SNHLY and FYNNEI. This CDR3 comprises 13 residues. Trimming removed 6 bases at V and 5 bases at J, with 13 bases between. DNA of the CDR3: TGTGCCAGCAGGATTACAGGGTTTACTGAAGCTTTCTTT. Protein product: CASRITGFTEAFF.

This clone was seen a few times. The chain is built from TRBV14 and TRBJ2-1; a possible D gene is TRBD1 (5 bases). This CDR3 has 15 residues. Germline V gene data show CDR1 as SGHDN and CDR2 as FVKESK. The germline V and J ends were trimmed by 1 base and 3 bases, with 10 bases remaining between them. The CDR3 DNA reads as TGTGCCAGCAGCCAAGGAGGAAGGGGCTACAATGAGCAGTTCTTC. Its translation: CASSQGGRGYNEQFF.

This chain connects TRBV7-2 to TRBJ2-1; D is perhaps TRBD1 (5 bases). The germline gives CDR1 SGHTA, CDR2 FQGNSA. The ends were cut back, 2 bases at V and 4 bases at J, with 15 bases in the middle. The CDR3 covers 16 residues. CDR3 loop: CASSLQSTGPYNEQFF. CDR3 nucleotides: TGTGCCAGCAGCTTACAATCTACAGGACCTTACAATGAGCAGTTCTTC.

Only one count was recorded for this clone. The V gene is TRBV18, the J gene TRBJ2-3; 9 bases match TRBD1. Germline V CDR1 and CDR2: KGHSH, LQKENI. The V segment lost 4 bases and the J segment 1 base; nucleotides outside the gene matches: 0. The CDR3 is 14 amino acids. Here the CDR3 DNA reads TGTGCCAGCTCACGGGACAGGGGCACAGATACGCAGTATTTT. It encodes CASSRDRGTDTQYF.

The V gene is TRBV9, the J gene TRBJ2-3; D gene unclear. Trimming took off 2 bases at V and 4 bases at J, with 11 bases between the two ends. This CDR3 has 14 amino acids. Germline assignment: CDR1 SGDLS and CDR2 YYNGEE. CDR3 amino acids: CASSVYSRADTQYF. Here the CDR3 DNA reads TGTGCCAGCAGCGTCTACAGCCGCGCAGATACGCAGTATTTT.

The chain uses TRBV4-3 and TRBJ2-1; no firm D call. Per the germline V gene, CDR1 is LGHNA and CDR2 is YSLEER. With 0 bases removed from V and 4 bases from J, the gap between germline ends came to 13 bases. CDR3 length: 16 residues. Here the CDR3 reads CASSQERGLYYNEQFF. For the CDR3, the DNA is TGCGCCAGCAGCCAAGAACGAGGCCTTTATTACAATGAGCAGTTCTTC.

This rearrangement joins TRBV30 to TRBJ2-7; 9 bases map to TRBD1. V lost 4 bases and J lost 2; bases outside the gene matches: 9. This CDR3 contains 15 residues. From germline, CDR1 is GTSNPN and CDR2 SVGIG (reference sequence). CDR3 sequence: CAWKTGTGYAYEQYF. In nucleotides, the CDR3 is TGTGCCTGGAAAACCGGGACAGGGTACGCCTACGAGCAGTACTTC.

The chain employs TRBV7-9 and TRBJ1-2; TRBD1 is a possible D gene (5 bases). Germline V gene sequence: CDR1 SEHNR, CDR2 FQNEAQ (reference sequence). The CDR3 covers 15 residues. Deletions cut 3 bases from V and 3 bases from J, with 14 bases between. CDR3 loop: CASSLGRTGDYGYTF. The CDR3 DNA reads TGTGCCAGCAGCTTGGGACGGACGGGGGACTATGGCTACACCTTC.

The V call is TRBV28, the J call TRBJ1-1, with 7 bases aligning to TRBD1. The V gene's germline CDR1 is MDHEN and CDR2 SYDVKM. The CDR3 runs to 14 residues. V gave up 6 bases and J gave up 1 base; unmatched junction bases: 5. The CDR3 loop is CASRLQGENTEAFF. In DNA form, the CDR3 reads TGTGCCAGCAGGCTCCAGGGGGAGAACACTGAAGCTTTCTTT.

The chain combines TRBV6-2 or TRBV6-3 with TRBJ1-1, with D perhaps TRBD1 (6 bases). The length of the CDR3 is 12 residues. The germline V gene encodes CDR1 MNHEY and CDR2 SVGEGT. The ends were cut back, 6 bases at V and 11 bases at J, with 16 bases in the middle. CDR3: CASSPRGGVAFF. The CDR3, as DNA: TGTGCCAGCAGCCCTAGGGGGGGGGTTGCTTTCTTT.

The rearrangement joins TRBV7-3 to TRBJ2-1, with 8 positions matching TRBD2. Looked up from germline, CDR1 is SGHTA and CDR2 is FQGTGA. The V and J ends lost 2 bases and 6 bases, in that order; junction bases with no gene match: 3. The CDR3 extends over 14 amino acids. The CDR3 DNA follows: TGTGCCAGCAGCTTAGGAGCGGGGGTCAATGAGCAGTTCTTC. Encoded protein: CASSLGAGVNEQFF.

The chain uses TRBV6-1 and TRBJ2-3; 9 bases match TRBD2. This CDR3 is built from 16 residues. With 4 bases clipped from V and 0 bases from J, the junction kept 5 bases outside the gene matches. In germline, CDR1 is MNHNS, CDR2 SASEGT. CDR3 sequence reads: CASSVAGGSSTDTQYF. In DNA form, the CDR3 reads TGTGCCAGCAGTGTCGCGGGAGGGTCTAGCACAGATACGCAGTATTTT.

The genes are TRBV27 and TRBJ2-1; possible D gene TRBD1, 6 bases. The CDR3 is 17 amino acids. V was pared by 4 bases and J by 4 bases, with 20 bases between. Germline V gene data show CDR1 as MNHEY and CDR2 as SMNVEV (reference sequence). CDR3 DNA sequence: TGTGCCAGCAGTTCGACAGGTCTCGACATAGCATACAATGAGCAGTTCTTC. Amino acids: CASSSTGLDIAYNEQFF.

This clone has just a few counts. The chain uses TRBV7-2 and TRBJ1-1; D gene ambiguous. This CDR3 comprises 14 residues. Germline V gene lookup returns CDR1 SGHTA and CDR2 FQGNSA. Trimming removed 0 bases at V and 1 base at J, with 6 bases between. The CDR3 protein is CASSLASGNTEAFF. As DNA, the CDR3 is TGTGCCAGCAGCTTAGCGTCCGGGAACACTGAAGCTTTCTTT.

This chain connects TRBV29-1 to TRBJ2-3; 11 nucleotides match TRBD2. V was clipped by 7 bases and J by 1 base; unmatched bases: 7. The CDR3 consists of 15 residues. CDR1 and CDR2 (germline): SQVTM, ANQGSEA. CDR3 sequence reads: CSADGTSGRTDTQYF. The CDR3 bases are TGCAGCGCCGACGGGACTAGCGGCCGCACAGATACGCAGTATTTT.

The V and J genes are TRBV11-1 and TRBJ1-4, with a tentative D call TRBD1 (6 bases). CDR3 length equals 14 residues. Germline CDR1 SGHAT, CDR2 FQDESV (reference sequence). V was cut by 5 bases and J by 1 base, with 8 bases left in between. In DNA, the CDR3 is TGTGCCAGCAGCCCGGACAGAACTAATGAAAAACTGTTTTTT. Translating gives CASSPDRTNEKLFF.

The chain couples TRBV7-7 to TRBJ2-5; 9 bases are a match to TRBD2. Germline trimming cut 5 bases from V and 3 bases from J; bases unmatched to any gene: 4. CDR1 and CDR2 from the germline V gene are SSHAT and FNYEAQ (reference sequence). The CDR3 has 14 residues. In nucleotides, the CDR3 is TGTGCCAGCAGCCGGAGCGGGGGGAAAGAGACCCAGTACTTC. Its translation is CASSRSGGKETQYF.

This clone has a handful of counts. The rearrangement joins TRBV19 to TRBJ2-7, with 9 nucleotides matching TRBD2. Germline V gene sequence: CDR1 LNHDA, CDR2 SQIVND (reference sequence). The CDR3 is 15 residues long. J was trimmed by 2 bases and V by 0 bases; bases with no gene match: 2. The CDR3 DNA sequence: TGTGCCAGTAGTATAGAGGCGGGAGGGCCCTACGAGCAGTACTTC. Its protein product is CASSIEAGGPYEQYF. Combining the CDR3 with reference TRBV19 and TRBJ2-7 gives the whole variable domain DGGITQSPKYLFRKEGQNVTLSCEQNLNHDAMYWYRQDPGQGLRLIYYSQIVNDFQKGDIAEGYSVSREKKESFPLTVTSAQKNPTAFYLCASSIEAGGPYEQYFGPGTRLTVT.